The clone carrying this TCR beta chain was counted only a few times. Its specificity is unknown. The CDR3 consists of 13 residues. Deletions cut 4 bases from V and 1 base from J, with 5 bases between. Germline-derived CDR1 and CDR2 are ENHRY and SYGVKD. This sample was included in a study of vaccination and CD4 T cells after COVID-19. Study-level information: Recovered patients in the cohort numbered six men and four women, two of them Hispanic. The stimulus for the cells was overlapping spike peptides derived from SARS-CoV-2, HCoV-NL63, HCoV-OC43 and HCoV-229E. Study results and caveats: There was no significant change from roughly 22 to 38 median reactive clonotypes.

Indicated treatment: approximately 10-day PBMC culture with coronavirus spike peptide pools or control peptides (ViraFEST assay). Oncomine TCR Beta short-read sequencing was applied to DNA from cultured CD4+ T cells. MiXCR was run by TCRdb on the PCR reads, yielding one entry per CDR3 protein. The table lists around 19,000 distinct CDR3 sequences, nearly 50% of them singletons. This chain links TRBV10-3 with TRBJ1-5; no firm D call. The sequencing sample was made of CD4+ T cells from blood, cultured in vitro. The receptor was isolated from a human donor who had recovered from COVID-19. The CDR3, as DNA: TGTGCCATCAGTGCTGAAAGCAATCAGCCCCAGCATTTT. This gives the protein CAISAESNQPQHF.